This TCR beta chain was found in a study of identical twins. Whole-study findings and limits: The study found weaker excess twin sharing in beta out-of-frame sequences. Potential partial confounding of zero-insertion analyses by invariant MAIT and iNKT cells was noted. Within monozygotic twins, out-of-frame TCR alpha sharing was underestimated by the models.

This clonotype was recorded at least ten times. Its antigen remains unknown. TCRdb reprocessed the 5' RACE reads with MiXCR, giving one entry per CDR3 protein. This table holds about 430,000 distinct CDR3 sequences, about a fifth found once. Germline assignment: CDR1 DFQATT and CDR2 SNEGSKA (reference sequence). The V gene lost 4 bases and the J gene lost 0 bases, with 15 bases spanning the gap. The CDR3 has 15 amino acids. This sequence was found in a middle-aged man in good health. The V and J genes are TRBV20-1 and TRBJ1-1, with a tentative D call TRBD1 (6 bases). Material: naive T cells sorted from blood. This chain's CDR3 is CSAKRGAAMNTEAFF. The CDR3 region has the DNA TGCAGTGCTAAGAGGGGGGCCGCCATGAACACTGAAGCTTTCTTT.